These T cell receptor beta chains were read from a single sample in a study of response to subunit inactivated influenza vaccine. A single record per CDR3 protein comes from TCRdb applying MiXCR to the RT-PCR reads. Of 300,000 to 350,000 distinct CDR3 sequences in the sample, approximately 23% were seen once. Sample: PBMCs from blood, taken less than 22 months after vaccination. The receptors were sampled from a man aged 50 to 69 who received an inactivated influenza vaccine. The CDR3 runs from the conserved cysteine through the conserved F or W. Clone size is not always given. Where it is, it says once, few, many or a class for expanded clones.

J: TRBJ2-7; V: TRBV5-6; size: few; CDR3: CASSLGRDEQYF
J: TRBJ2-7; V: TRBV18; size: -; CDR3: CASSPGPLSYEQYF
J: TRBJ2-2; V: TRBV12-3/TRBV12-4; size: medium-sized; CDR3: CASSPRAVEGAGELFF
J: TRBJ1-2; V: TRBV29-1; size: -; CDR3: CSLKDRNYGYTF
J: TRBJ1-4; V: TRBV10-3; size: few; CDR3: CAISEERSSEKLFF
J: TRBJ2-1; V: TRBV10-3; size: -; CDR3: CAIKGQGAYNEQFF
J: TRBJ1-1; V: TRBV20-1; size: -; CDR3: CSARSALYTEAFF
J: TRBJ2-7; V: TRBV7-9; size: -; CDR3: CASSPVGQPYEQYF
J: TRBJ1-5; V: TRBV27; size: -; CDR3: CATAGRSNQPQHF
J: TRBJ1-6; V: TRBV20-1; size: few; CDR3: CSARGSRRSNSPLHF
J: TRBJ2-5; V: TRBV7-6; size: few; CDR3: CASSLELSSGLQETQYF
J: TRBJ1-2; V: TRBV5-4; size: -; CDR3: CASSLRPGYGYTF
J: TRBJ1-6; V: TRBV5-5; size: few; CDR3: CASSSLGTGDSPLHF
J: TRBJ1-5; V: TRBV5-6; size: many; CDR3: CASSTYRSGNQPQHF
J: TRBJ2-3; V: TRBV3-1; size: few; CDR3: CASSVDSYTDTQYF
J: TRBJ2-7; V: TRBV4-3; size: -; CDR3: CASSQDGQVHDEQYF
J: TRBJ2-2; V: TRBV25-1; size: -; CDR3: CASSENPSGGSTGELFF
J: TRBJ2-1; V: TRBV5-4; size: -; CDR3: CASMAVGHEQFF
J: TRBJ2-3; V: TRBV7-2; size: -; CDR3: CASSLVGLAGITDTQYF
J: TRBJ1-1; V: TRBV13; size: -; CDR3: CASSLQRTVNTEAFF
J: TRBJ2-7; V: TRBV5-1; size: -; CDR3: CASSLNVGYEQYF
J: TRBJ2-3; V: TRBV6-2/TRBV6-3; size: -; CDR3: CATSPRTDTQYF